This TCR beta chain was recorded in a study of neurological immune-mediated disorders. The CDR3 spans 13 residues. Time point reported: longitudinal time-point 2. Points on this clonotype: The junction shows a germline mismatch at one end, possibly a read error.

From the 5' RACE reads, TCRdb called clonotypes with MiXCR, one entry per CDR3 protein. The top ten clones hold approximately 4.5% of a sample with some 100,000 distinct CDR3 sequences, about 13% of them seen once. The chain is built from TRBV12-3 or TRBV12-4 and TRBJ2-7, with 7 bases aligning to TRBD1. Sequenced sample: PBMCs. The sequence was obtained from a female donor with HTLV-1-associated myelopathy (HAM/TSP). CDR3 nucleotide sequence: TGTGCCAGCTGTTTGGGGACAGTTAACGAGCAGTACTTC. It encodes CASCLGTVNEQYF.